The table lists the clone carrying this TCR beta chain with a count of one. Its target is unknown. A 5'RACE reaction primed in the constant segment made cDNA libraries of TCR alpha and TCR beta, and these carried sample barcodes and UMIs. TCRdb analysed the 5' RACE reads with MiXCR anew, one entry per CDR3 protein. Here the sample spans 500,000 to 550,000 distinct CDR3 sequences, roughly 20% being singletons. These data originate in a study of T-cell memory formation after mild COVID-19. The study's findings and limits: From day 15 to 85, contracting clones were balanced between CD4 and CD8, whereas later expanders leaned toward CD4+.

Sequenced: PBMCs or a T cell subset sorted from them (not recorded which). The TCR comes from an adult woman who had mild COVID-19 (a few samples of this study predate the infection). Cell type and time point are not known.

This chain's CDR3 is CASSSSTGTSGGQGNEQFF. As DNA, the CDR3 is TGTGCCAGCAGCTCTAGCACCGGGACTAGCGGGGGACAAGGCAATGAGCAGTTCTTC. The genes are TRBV7-6 and TRBJ2-1; 14 bases map to TRBD2. V shed 4 bases and J 6 bases; nucleotides not matched to a gene: 14. CDR3 length: 19 amino acids. CDR1 SGHVS and CDR2 FNYEAQ come from the germline V gene. Filled out from reference TRBV7-6 and TRBJ2-1, the complete variable domain reads GAGVSQSPRYKVTKRGQDVALRCDPISGHVSLYWYRQALGQGPEFLTYFNYEAQQDKSGLPNDRFSAERPEGSISTLTIQRTEQRDSAMYRCASSSSTGTSGGQGNEQFFGPGTRLTVL.